These T cell receptor beta chains were read from a single sample in a study of blood T cell repertoires in COVID-19. Only in-frame clones appear in the TCRdb table, and some are missing; sequencing was by immunoSEQ multiplex PCR. This sample has roughly 90,000 clones, with around nine tenths found just once. Sequencing used peripheral blood. The receptors were gathered from a middle-aged man with acute or convalescent COVID-19. The CDR3 runs from the conserved cysteine through the conserved F or W. The D gene is left open where the match is weak. Where a row states a size, it is once, few, many or the class of an expanded clone; other rows omit it.

V	length	J	D	size	CDR3	DNA
TRBV27	14	TRBJ1-5	-	few	CASRNMYSNQPQHF	TGTGCCAGCAGAAACATGTATAGCAATCAGCCCCAGCATTTT
TRBV5-8	15	TRBJ2-1	-	-	CASSLGVAAYNEQFF	TGTGCCAGCAGCTTGGGGGTAGCGGCGTATAATGAGCAGTTCTTC
TRBV27	16	TRBJ2-2	TRBD2	-	CASSPGLAVFTGELFF	TGTGCCAGCAGCCCGGGTCTAGCGGTCTTCACCGGGGAGCTGTTTTTT
TRBV15	15	TRBJ1-5	-	-	CATSRDRAENQPQHF	TGTGCCACCAGCAGAGACAGGGCGGAAAATCAGCCCCAGCATTTT
TRBV29-1	13	TRBJ1-1	-	few	CSVETAAGTEAFF	TGCAGCGTCGAAACAGCGGCCGGCACTGAAGCTTTCTTT
TRBV15	17	TRBJ1-5	TRBD1	-	CATSRDTGTVRSQPQHF	TGTGCCACCAGCAGAGATACAGGGACAGTGAGAAGTCAGCCCCAGCATTTT
TRBV24-1	14	TRBJ2-2	TRBD1	-	CATSEATGSGELFF	TGTGCCACCAGTGAGGCGACAGGGTCCGGGGAGCTGTTTTTT
TRBV6-5	14	TRBJ2-7	-	-	CASSYRQEAYEQYF	TGTGCCAGCAGTTACCGACAGGAAGCCTACGAGCAGTACTTC
TRBV21-1	12	TRBJ1-1	-	-	CASSKKEDEAFF	TGTGCCAGCAGCAAAAAGGAGGATGAAGCTTTCTTT
TRBV15	15	TRBJ1-1	-	-	CATSRDLVENTEAFF	TGTGCCACCAGCAGAGATCTCGTAGAGAACACTGAAGCTTTCTTT
TRBV24-1	18	TRBJ2-5	-	-	CATSDLYRQVRTKETQYF	TGTGCCACCAGTGATTTATACCGACAGGTACGGACGAAAGAGACCCAGTACTTC
TRBV7-9	16	TRBJ2-5	-	-	CASSLVPDRGRETQYF	TGTGCCAGCAGCTTAGTACCCGATAGAGGAAGGGAGACCCAGTACTTC
TRBV6-2/TRBV6-3	11	TRBJ1-2	-	-	CASSSGKGYTF	TGTGCCAGCAGTTCAGGGAAGGGCTACACCTTC
TRBV5-6	14	TRBJ2-2	-	-	CASSLQQGTGELFF	TGTGCCAGCAGCTTGCAGCAGGGCACCGGGGAGCTGTTTTTT
TRBV19	15	TRBJ1-2	-	-	CASSKDSGALSGYTF	TGTGCCAGTAGTAAAGACAGCGGGGCTCTTAGTGGCTACACCTTC
TRBV7-9	18	TRBJ1-6	-	-	CASSSLGGGLIRNSPLHF	TGTGCCAGCAGCTCCCTGGGTGGGGGACTTATAAGGAATTCACCCCTCCACTTT
TRBV7-9	15	TRBJ1-1	-	-	CASSFPASGNTEAFF	TGTGCCAGCAGCTTTCCGGCATCAGGCAACACTGAAGCTTTCTTT
TRBV5-4	13	TRBJ2-4	TRBD1	-	CASSTDRADIQYF	TGTGCCAGCAGCACCGACAGGGCGGACATTCAGTACTTC
TRBV6-5	13	TRBJ1-1	-	-	CASSYPGQTEAFF	TGTGCCAGCAGTTACCCCGGACAGACCGAAGCTTTCTTT
TRBV4-1	14	TRBJ1-2	TRBD1	-	CASSLQGGSYGYTF	TGCGCCAGCAGCTTACAGGGGGGGAGCTATGGCTACACCTTC
TRBV19	15	TRBJ1-4	-	-	CASSQNHATNEKLFF	TGTGCCAGTTCGCAGAACCATGCAACTAATGAAAAACTGTTTTTT
TRBV30	10	TRBJ1-2	-	-	CAGRTYGYTF	TGTGCCGGGCGAACGTATGGCTACACCTTC
TRBV6-4	13	TRBJ2-6	-	-	CASSETEANVLTF	TGTGCCAGCAGTGAGACAGAGGCCAACGTCCTGACTTTC
TRBV18	13	TRBJ2-3	-	-	CASSPTVKDTQYF	TGTGCCAGCTCACCGACAGTAAAAGATACGCAGTATTTT
TRBV2	17	TRBJ2-7	TRBD2	-	CASRDGLAGLSSYEQYF	TGTGCCAGCAGGGACGGACTAGCGGGACTTAGCTCCTACGAGCAGTACTTC
TRBV5-1	14	TRBJ1-2	-	-	CASSLEGGGYGYTF	TGCGCCAGCAGCTTGGAGGGAGGGGGATACGGCTACACCTTC
TRBV19	18	TRBJ2-7	-	once	CASSPLGGVQPIPYEQYF	TGTGCCAGTAGCCCGTTAGGAGGGGTCCAGCCTATACCCTACGAGCAGTACTTC
TRBV7-8	14	TRBJ2-2	-	-	CASSFRVRTGELFF	TGTGCCAGCAGCTTTCGGGTACGAACCGGGGAGCTGTTTTTT
TRBV30	15	TRBJ1-1	TRBD1	few	CAWSITTGVYTEAFF	TGTGCCTGGAGTATCACTACAGGGGTTTACACTGAAGCTTTCTTT
TRBV25-1	14	TRBJ1-2	TRBD1	-	CASSSRTGGHGYTF	TGTGCCAGCAGTTCCCGAACAGGGGGCCATGGCTACACCTTC
TRBV5-5	16	TRBJ1-1	-	-	CASSSLGGRGNTEAFF	TGTGCCAGCAGCTCTCTCGGGGGGCGCGGAAACACTGAAGCTTTCTTT
TRBV18	16	TRBJ1-5	-	few	CASSLERGALNQPQHF	TGTGCCAGCTCACTAGAGCGGGGGGCACTCAATCAGCCCCAGCATTTT